Following are 17 T cell receptor beta chains from one sample sequenced in a study of CD8 T cells in ankylosing spondylitis. The study, taken as a whole, reports: A TCR beta motif made of several highly homologous variants seemed typical of ankylosing spondylitis blood.

TCRdb reprocessed the 5' RACE reads with MiXCR, giving one entry per CDR3 protein. The sample consists of some 800,000 distinct CDR3 sequences, approximately 10% of them appearing once. Their antigens remain unidentified. Specimen: blood, either unsorted or a sorted T cell fraction (not recorded which). These receptors all come from a male donor with ankylosing spondylitis.

The table lists this clonotype with many counts. The CDR3 spells CASSLAWGTEAFF. The DNA of the CDR3 is TGCGCCAGCAGCTTGGCCTGGGGCACTGAAGCTTTCTTT. This rearrangement joins TRBV5-1 to TRBJ1-1; D remains ambiguous. The ends were cut back, 0 bases at V and 4 bases at J, with 7 bases in the middle. There are 13 residues in the CDR3. Per germline, CDR1 SGHRS and CDR2 YFSETQ.

This clonotype appeared a few times. This rearrangement joins TRBV15 to TRBJ2-1; TRBD2 aligns across 11 bases. Germline V CDR1 and CDR2: LNHNV, YYDKDF (reference sequence). Trimming cost V 2 bases and J 10 bases; bases outside gene matches: 13. This CDR3 contains 17 residues. The CDR3 loop reads CATSRQRGTSGVWEQFF. DNA of the CDR3: TGTGCCACCAGCAGACAAAGGGGGACTAGCGGTGTCTGGGAGCAGTTCTTC.

This clonotype was seen a few times. The genes are TRBV28 and TRBJ1-2; D unresolved. V was trimmed by 3 bases and J by 4 bases, leaving 9 bases between them. This CDR3 has 13 residues. Germline CDR1 MDHEN, CDR2 SYDVKM. The CDR3 DNA is TGTGCCAGCAGTTTTGGGTATATCTATGGCTACACCTTC. Translating gives CASSFGYIYGYTF.

The V gene is TRBV7-2, the J gene TRBJ2-7; maybe TRBD1 (5 bases). CDR1 is SGHTA, CDR2 FQGNSA, per germline. CDR3 length: 15 amino acids. The germline V and J ends were trimmed by 1 base and 2 bases, with 12 bases remaining between them. CDR3 residues: CASSLVGAITYEQYF. The DNA for the CDR3 is TGTGCCAGCAGCTTAGTAGGGGCTATCACCTACGAGCAGTACTTC.

Only a few counts were recorded for this clonotype. This chain links TRBV7-2 with TRBJ2-5; D is possibly TRBD1 (6 bases). Per germline, CDR1 SGHTA and CDR2 FQGNSA. This CDR3 region has 14 residues. Between the trimmed V and J ends, which lost 5 bases and 4 bases, there was a span of 14 bases. CDR3 sequence: CASSADRQAETQYF. The DNA of the CDR3 is TGTGCCAGCAGCGCTGACAGACAGGCAGAGACCCAGTACTTC.

This clonotype has just a few counts. The rearrangement joins TRBV29-1 to TRBJ1-1; weak D call: TRBD1 (5 bases). Per the germline V gene, CDR1 is SQVTM and CDR2 is ANQGSEA. This CDR3 spans 16 amino acids. V was clipped by 3 bases and J by 3 bases, with 20 bases between them. CDR3 amino acids: CSVEVPRRGSDTEAFF. CDR3 coding DNA: TGCAGCGTTGAGGTTCCTCGTCGGGGGAGTGACACTGAAGCTTTCTTT.

This clonotype was found a few times. This chain connects TRBV27 to TRBJ2-1, with a tentative D call TRBD2 (6 bases). Trimming took off 6 bases at V and 6 bases at J, with 18 bases between the two ends. CDR1 MNHEY and CDR2 SMNVEV come from the germline V gene (reference sequence). This CDR3 has 15 amino acids. This chain's CDR3 is CASRRRRGGSNEQFF. The CDR3 bases are TGTGCCAGCAGACGGCGGCGGGGTGGGAGCAATGAGCAGTTCTTC.

In this sample, this clonotype turned up many times. The chain employs TRBV29-1 and TRBJ1-1; D is ambiguous. The CDR3 has 13 residues. Germline CDR1 and CDR2: SQVTM and ANQGSEA. Deletions cut 6 bases from V and 0 bases from J, with 11 bases between. The CDR3 region has the DNA TGCAGCGTCCTCCGGCGCTTGAACACTGAAGCTTTCTTT. Translation gives CSVLRRLNTEAFF.

This clonotype was observed at least ten times. The rearrangement links TRBV10-3 to TRBJ1-2; 10 bases align to TRBD1. After removal of 10 bases from V and 6 bases from J, the junction contained 5 bases not matched to a gene. This CDR3 comprises 12 residues. Germline lookup yields CDR1 ENHRY and CDR2 SYGVKD. DNA for the CDR3: TGTGCCACCACGGGACAGGGGAATGGCTACACCTTC. Protein: CATTGQGNGYTF.

This clonotype was seen just once. The J gene is TRBJ2-7, the V gene TRBV6-2 or TRBV6-3; the D is unclear. Germline V CDR1 and CDR2: MNHEY, SVGEGT. The CDR3 extends over 12 amino acids. The V gene lost 6 bases and the J gene lost 3 bases, with 9 bases spanning the gap. The CDR3 bases are TGTGCCAGCAGCGAACGTTTCTACGAGCAGTACTTC. Residues: CASSERFYEQYF.

There are many counts of this clonotype. The V call is TRBV20-1, the J call TRBJ2-5; D perhaps matches TRBD2 (5 bases). The CDR3 is 15 residues long. The ends were cut back, 6 bases at V and 2 bases at J, with 19 bases in the middle. Germline V gene data show CDR1 as DFQATT and CDR2 as SNEGSKA (reference sequence). CDR3 nucleotide sequence: TGCAGTGCCAGCTCTCCTATGGAGCGGCAAGAGACCCAGTACTTC. It yields the protein CSASSPMERQETQYF.

The chain is built from TRBV15 and TRBJ2-7; a weak D match, TRBD2 (6 bases). V lost 0 bases, J lost 4 bases, and 16 bases lay in between. Germline V gene sequence: CDR1 LNHNV, CDR2 YYDKDF (reference sequence). This CDR3 spans 16 amino acids. CDR3 bases: TGTGCCACCAGCAGAGATCGAGTCGGGGGTGGGTACGAGCAGTACTTC. It translates to CATSRDRVGGGYEQYF.

CDR3 bases: TGTGCCAGCAGCCAGCCATTGGGGGGAGGAAACATTCAGTACTTC. This sequence encodes CASSQPLGGGNIQYF. The chain links TRBV4-2 to TRBJ2-4, with a tentative D call TRBD2 (6 bases). Between the trimmed V and J ends, which lost 3 bases and 6 bases, there was a span of 15 bases. Per germline, CDR1 LGHNA and CDR2 YNFKEQ. The CDR3 has 15 residues.

This clonotype was picked up many times. The CDR3 here is CSVKQGPSYEQYF. CDR3 DNA sequence: TGCAGCGTTAAGCAGGGACCATCCTACGAGCAGTACTTC. This chain connects TRBV29-1 to TRBJ2-7; D possibly matches TRBD1 or TRBD2 (5 bases each). Germline CDR1 SQVTM, CDR2 ANQGSEA. The CDR3 is made up of 13 amino acids. Trimming took off 5 bases at V and 1 base at J, with 12 bases between the two ends.

The sample holds a few counts of this clonotype. V usage is TRBV6-2 or TRBV6-3 and J usage is TRBJ2-7; 8 nucleotides align to TRBD1. CDR1 is MNHEY, CDR2 SVGEGT, per germline. V shed 8 bases, J shed 2 bases, and the junction held 8 bases outside the gene matches. This CDR3 comprises 14 residues. Here the CDR3 reads CASDRGQAPYEQYF. In DNA form, the CDR3 reads TGTGCCAGCGATAGGGGACAGGCGCCCTACGAGCAGTACTTC.

Comment on this clonotype: A much larger clone is a single base away; this may be a read error. The rearrangement uses TRBV29-1 and TRBJ2-3, with D perhaps TRBD2 (5 bases). The CDR3 loop spans 13 amino acids. Germline V CDR1 and CDR2: SQVTM, ANQGSEA. CDR3 sequence (DNA): TGCAGCGTAAGCGGCAGGACCACAGATGCGCAGTATTTT. This sequence encodes CSVSGRTTDAQYF.

There are a few counts of this clonotype. The genes are TRBV7-9 and TRBJ1-1; 9 bases are a match to TRBD1. V trimming: 5 bases; J trimming: 3 bases; junction bases outside the gene matches: 4. The CDR3 has 14 residues. Germline loops: CDR1 SEHNR, CDR2 FQNEAQ (reference sequence). The CDR3 reads CASSPDRGYTEAFF. The CDR3 DNA follows: TGTGCCAGCAGCCCAGACAGGGGGTACACTGAAGCTTTCTTT.